Presented here are 2 T cell receptor beta chains from one specimen sequenced in a study of CD8 T cells in ankylosing spondylitis. General study results and limits: In ankylosing spondylitis blood, a motif of roughly eight highly homologous TCR beta variants appeared characteristic.

One entry per CDR3 protein, called by TCRdb with MiXCR from the 5' RACE reads. The table includes about 500,000 distinct CDR3 sequences, approximately 5% detected once. Their antigens remain unidentified. Sequencing was carried out using blood, either unsorted or a sorted T cell fraction (not recorded which). The source is a male donor with ankylosing spondylitis.

This clonotype was counted only a few times. The chain recombines TRBV11-2 with TRBJ2-7, with 8 bases identical to TRBD1. V lost 6 bases, J lost 3 bases, and 10 bases stayed unmatched. Germline CDR1 SGHAT, CDR2 FQNNGV. CDR3 size: 15 residues. Here the CDR3 reads CASRFFGQGRYEQYF. CDR3 nucleotide sequence: TGTGCCAGCAGGTTTTTCGGACAGGGCCGCTACGAGCAGTACTTC.

A few counts support this clonotype. The V and J genes are TRBV28 and TRBJ2-7, with D possibly TRBD2 on 5 matching bases. Germline V gene sequence: CDR1 MDHEN, CDR2 SYDVKM. CDR3 length: 15 amino acids. V shed 2 bases and J shed 2 bases, with 13 bases lying between them. The CDR3 loop is CASSLGSSSTYEQYF. CDR3 sequence (DNA): TGTGCCAGCAGTTTAGGGAGCAGTTCCACCTACGAGCAGTACTTC.